The 15 T cell receptor beta chains listed next were all sequenced from one sample in a study of T cell repertoires in ileal Crohn's disease. This table comes from immunoSEQ multiplex PCR, and its TCRdb copy is limited to in-frame clones, with some not included. Seen here are about 62,000 clones, about 88% observed once, and the top ten hold approximately 2%. Documented time point: neoterminal ileum biopsy at postoperative endoscopy, about 6 months after surgery. The sequencing input was ileal tissue. Receptors originate from an adult with Crohn's disease.

This chain uses TRBV10-3 with TRBJ2-1; no reliable D call. The ends were cut back, 8 bases at V and 7 bases at J, with 12 bases in the middle. Germline values: CDR1 ENHRY, CDR2 SYGVKD. The CDR3 loop spans 12 amino acids. The CDR3 here is CAIYTSQNEQFF. CDR3 sequence (DNA): TGTGCCATCTATACATCTCAGAATGAGCAGTTCTTC.

The chain couples TRBV6-1 to TRBJ1-3, with a tentative D call TRBD1 (5 bases). Germline-derived CDR1 and CDR2 are MNHNS and SASEGT. The CDR3 totals 13 residues. V lost 7 bases and J 6 bases, leaving 13 bases between the germline ends. CDR3 residues: CASMWQGQNTIYF. The CDR3 nucleotides read TGTGCCAGCATGTGGCAGGGTCAAAACACCATATATTTT.

The genes are TRBV5-1 and TRBJ1-1, with D possibly matching TRBD1 (6 bases). Germline CDR1 is SGHRS and CDR2 is YFSETQ. The V end lost 1 base, the J end lost 1 base, and 8 bases lay between the germline ends. The CDR3 runs to 14 residues. CDR3 amino acids: CASSLTGRNTEAFF. The CDR3 nucleotides read TGCGCCAGCAGCTTGACAGGGAGGAACACTGAAGCTTTCTTT.

The chain combines TRBV2 with TRBJ2-4; TRBD1 matches 7 bases. Germline-derived CDR1 and CDR2 are SNHLY and FYNNEI. J was trimmed by 0 bases and V by 8 bases; bases with no gene match: 4. The CDR3 contains 14 residues. The CDR3: CASLNRGAKNIQYF. As DNA, the CDR3 is TGTGCCAGCCTAAACAGGGGAGCCAAAAACATTCAGTACTTC.

The V call is TRBV7-9, the J call TRBJ1-4; D call uncertain. CDR1 and CDR2 from the germline V gene are SEHNR and FQNEAQ (reference sequence). V lost 2 bases and J lost 5, with 12 bases in between. CDR3 length equals 15 residues. The CDR3 loop is CASSLSLPGNEKLFF. CDR3 sequence (DNA): TGTGCCAGCAGCTTAAGCCTCCCGGGGAATGAAAAACTGTTTTTT. Together with reference TRBV7-9 and TRBJ1-4, the CDR3 gives the full variable domain: DTGVSQNPRHKITKRGQNVTFRCDPISEHNRLYWYRQTLGQGPEFLTYFQNEAQLEKSRLLSDRFSAERPKGSFSTLEIQRTEQGDSAMYLCASSLSLPGNEKLFFGSGTQLSVL.

The V call is TRBV5-1, the J call TRBJ1-1; D ambiguous. Germline V gene sequence: CDR1 SGHRS, CDR2 YFSETQ. The CDR3 is 13 amino acids. Trimming pared 4 bases from V and 2 bases from J, leaving 9 bases between. In DNA, the CDR3 is TGCGCCAGCAGCAGCCGGGGTAACACTGAAGCTTTCTTT. Translated: CASSSRGNTEAFF.

There are a few counts of this clone. The J gene is TRBJ2-3, the V gene TRBV4-1, with TRBD1 matching 7 bases. This CDR3 comprises 15 residues. V shed 0 bases, J shed 6 bases, and the junction held 6 bases outside the gene matches. Germline V gene lookup returns CDR1 MGHRA and CDR2 YSYEKL. The CDR3 DNA sequence: TGCGCCAGCAGCCAAGAAGGGGGCGGAAGCGATACGCAGTATTTT. It specifies CASSQEGGGSDTQYF.

The chain recombines TRBV27 with TRBJ2-5; perhaps TRBD2 as D (5 bases). This CDR3 is 14 amino acids long. V lost 3 bases, J lost 4 bases, and 12 bases lay in between. Germline-derived CDR1 and CDR2 are MNHEY and SMNVEV (reference sequence). CDR3 in amino acids: CASSFSTSLETQYF. Here the CDR3 DNA reads TGTGCCAGCAGTTTCTCTACTAGTTTAGAGACCCAGTACTTC.

V usage is TRBV6-1 and J usage is TRBJ1-5; maybe TRBD1 (6 bases). Per the germline V gene, CDR1 is MNHNS and CDR2 is SASEGT. The length of the CDR3 is 14 residues. Trimming shortened V by 7 bases and J by 1 base, and 11 bases separated the two germline ends. DNA for the CDR3: TGTGCCAGCAAAGGGGGAGGGAGCAATCAGCCCCAGCATTTT. This sequence encodes CASKGGGSNQPQHF.

The chain links TRBV5-1 to TRBJ2-3; a weak D match, TRBD1 (5 bases). Germline V gene lookup returns CDR1 SGHRS and CDR2 YFSETQ. This CDR3 is built from 17 residues. V shed 0 bases and J shed 0 bases, with 14 bases lying between them. The CDR3 reads CASSLVHKGSSTDTQYF. CDR3 in DNA: TGCGCCAGCAGCTTGGTCCACAAGGGGTCTAGCACAGATACGCAGTATTTT.

The rearrangement links TRBV14 to TRBJ1-3; perhaps TRBD1 as D (6 bases). V dropped 2 bases and J dropped 0 bases, with 14 bases sitting between them. This CDR3 contains 17 residues. CDR1 SGHDN and CDR2 FVKESK come from the germline V gene. CDR3 region: CASSQYIGGRSGNTIYF. The DNA of the CDR3 is TGTGCCAGCAGCCAATATATAGGGGGTCGCTCTGGAAACACCATATATTTT. Full variable domain (remainder filled in from reference TRBV14 and TRBJ1-3): EAGVTQFPSHSVIEKGQTVTLRCDPISGHDNLYWYRRVMGKEIKFLLHFVKESKQDESGMPNNRFLAERTGGTYSTLKVQPAELEDSGVYFCASSQYIGGRSGNTIYFGEGSWLTVV.

The CDR3 DNA follows: TGTGCCAGCAGCTTCGGATCTAGTTTTTACTACGAGCAGTACTTC. Residues: CASSFGSSFYYEQYF. This rearrangement joins TRBV7-9 to TRBJ2-7, with no clear D. The CDR3 has 15 amino acids. In germline, CDR1 is SEHNR, CDR2 FQNEAQ (reference sequence). Trimming removed 3 bases from V and 3 bases from J, with 15 bases in between.

The V gene is TRBV19, the J gene TRBJ2-6; D is uncertain. V was cut by 5 bases and J by 0 bases, with 14 bases left in between. The CDR3 has 17 residues. CDR1 and CDR2 from the germline V gene are LNHDA and SQIVND (reference sequence). Here the CDR3 reads CASSVARSLSGANVLTF. CDR3 DNA sequence: TGTGCCAGTAGTGTCGCACGGAGCCTCTCTGGGGCCAACGTCCTGACTTTC.

The rearrangement uses TRBV2 and TRBJ1-1, with D unresolved. CDR3 length equals 12 residues. Per the germline V gene, CDR1 is SNHLY and CDR2 is FYNNEI. Trimming pared 10 bases from V and 2 bases from J, leaving 11 bases between. DNA for the CDR3: TGTGCCACCGGAGACGTCAACACTGAAGCTTTCTTT. Translated: CATGDVNTEAFF.

The J gene is TRBJ2-1, the V gene TRBV15; D is unresolved. V was pared by 2 bases and J by 13 bases, with 15 bases between. This CDR3 region has 13 residues. Germline V gene sequence: CDR1 LNHNV, CDR2 YYDKDF (reference sequence). CDR3 in DNA: TGTGCCACCAGCAGACCCCTGGAGCGACTCCAGTTCTTC. This codes for CATSRPLERLQFF.